The 9 T cell receptor beta chains presented below share a single source sample, sequenced in a study of T cells after yellow fever vaccination. TCRdb fed the 5' RACE reads into MiXCR, producing one record per CDR3 protein. The sample yields approximately 300,000 distinct CDR3 sequences, about 10% seen once. Sequenced here: CD4+ T cells sorted from PBMCs, sampled 45 days after the yellow fever booster vaccination. All receptors derive from a man between 18 and 29 years old who received the YFV17D yellow fever vaccine.

The chain couples TRBV30 to TRBJ1-5; D gene unclear. The CDR3 extends over 14 amino acids. Germline CDR1 GTSNPN, CDR2 SVGIG (reference sequence). Trimming took 3 bases from V and 0 from J, leaving 9 bases between them. The CDR3 DNA sequence: TGTGCCTGGAGGTCCACTTATAGCAATCAGCCCCAGCATTTT. It yields the protein CAWRSTYSNQPQHF.

The chain recombines TRBV20-1 with TRBJ2-3; the match to TRBD2 covers 7 bases. The CDR3 loop spans 14 amino acids. Germline-derived CDR1 and CDR2 are DFQATT and SNEGSKA (reference sequence). V lost 6 bases, J lost 4 bases, and 10 bases stayed unmatched. CDR3 bases: TGCAGTGCCCTACACGGGGGGTTCGCAGATACGCAGTATTTT. It yields the protein CSALHGGFADTQYF.

This clonotype showed up many times. The CDR3 coding sequence is TGTGCCAGCAGCCATACAGGACTCCGTTCGAATACGCAGTATTTT. This translates into CASSHTGLRSNTQYF. The V gene is TRBV7-9, the J gene TRBJ2-3, with D perhaps TRBD1 or TRBD2 (5 bases each). The CDR3 is 15 amino acids. The germline CDR1 and CDR2 sequences are SEHNR and FQNEAQ (reference sequence). V was pared by 5 bases and J by 7 bases, with 19 bases between.

The rearrangement links TRBV9 to TRBJ1-5, with 8 bases lining up with TRBD1. Germline V gene lookup returns CDR1 SGDLS and CDR2 YYNGEE. This CDR3 is built from 16 residues. V gave up 3 bases and J gave up 4 bases; unmatched junction bases: 9. CDR3 in DNA: TGTGCCAGCAGCGCAGGGGGCTCCCCAGGTAATCAGCCCCAGCATTTT. Translation gives CASSAGGSPGNQPQHF.

The CDR3 reads CASSPKTGRGYTF. CDR3 DNA: TGTGCCAGCAGCCCCAAGACAGGACGGGGCTACACCTTC. The chain combines TRBV7-3 with TRBJ1-2, with D possibly being TRBD1 (6 bases). With 5 bases removed from V and 8 bases from J, the gap between germline ends came to 15 bases. Germline values: CDR1 SGHTA, CDR2 FQGTGA. The length of the CDR3 is 13 residues.

This clonotype was recorded a few times. The J gene is TRBJ1-2, the V gene TRBV10-3, with D maybe TRBD1 (5 bases). Germline values: CDR1 ENHRY, CDR2 SYGVKD. The CDR3 consists of 13 residues. The V end lost 5 bases, the J end lost 3 bases, and 10 bases lay between the germline ends. This CDR3 reads CAISMGGDYGYTF. In DNA, the CDR3 is TGTGCCATCAGTATGGGGGGAGACTATGGCTACACCTTC.

V and J are TRBV19 and TRBJ1-2; 10 nucleotides match TRBD1. Germline trimming cut 6 bases from V and 7 bases from J; bases unmatched to any gene: 5. This CDR3 spans 13 amino acids. Germline V gene lookup returns CDR1 LNHDA and CDR2 SQIVND (reference sequence). The CDR3 is CASRATGGRGYTF. CDR3 DNA sequence: TGTGCCAGTAGAGCGACAGGGGGCCGTGGCTACACCTTC. Full variable domain (outside the CDR3, taken from reference TRBV19 and TRBJ1-2): DGGITQSPKYLFRKEGQNVTLSCEQNLNHDAMYWYRQDPGQGLRLIYYSQIVNDFQKGDIAEGYSVSREKKESFPLTVTSAQKNPTAFYLCASRATGGRGYTFGSGTRLTVV.

This clonotype was seen more than once but under ten times. This rearrangement joins TRBV28 to TRBJ2-7, with no clear D. Germline V gives CDR1 MDHEN, CDR2 SYDVKM. The CDR3 has 11 amino acids. Trimming cost V 2 bases and J 4 bases, with 3 bases left between them. CDR3 loop: CASSLGYEQYV. CDR3 coding DNA: TGTGCCAGCAGTTTAGGATACGAGCAGTACGTC.

The chain links TRBV25-1 to TRBJ2-3, with a weak D call TRBD2 (5 bases). The germline V and J ends were trimmed by 4 bases and 2 bases, with 19 bases remaining between them. This CDR3 is built from 17 residues. Germline V gene data show CDR1 as MGHDK and CDR2 as SYGVNS. This CDR3 is CASSGGGGRPPTDTQYF. Written as DNA, the CDR3 is TGTGCCAGCAGTGGAGGAGGAGGAAGACCACCCACAGATACGCAGTATTTT.